This TCR beta chain derives from a study of cytomegalovirus exposure and HLA in healthy donors. Overall study findings and caveats: A missense DCLRE1C variant was associated with V- and J-gene trimming of TCR beta chains in a later analysis, and an independent cohort replicated the association. Most TCR sequences showed up rarely, but some public TCRs showed up in many donors. On later analysis, the bulk of CMV-associated TCR beta chains appeared to be HLA-restricted.

All donors participated as healthy donors of bone marrow. This PCR relied on a set of 60 Vbeta primers and 13 Jbeta primers. Repertoires were generated with immunoSEQ multiplex PCR, while TCRdb's copy carries only in-frame clones and drops some. This table has around 100,000 clones, roughly 72% appearing once. For this clone: The target antigen is unknown.

The receptor was isolated from a woman between 40 and 50 years old in good health and CMV-seropositive. Sequencing was carried out using PBMCs.

CDR3 residues: CAWNSGTTFYEQYF. The DNA of the CDR3 is TGTGCCTGGAATTCTGGGACTACCTTCTACGAGCAGTACTTC. The chain uses TRBV30 and TRBJ2-7, with 7 bases aligning to TRBD2. The CDR3 consists of 14 residues. Losses at the gene ends were 4 bases for V and 3 bases for J; bases not matched to a gene: 9. Germline V lookup: CDR1 GTSNPN, CDR2 SVGIG (reference sequence).